In this sample, the clone carrying this T cell receptor (beta chain) is large. TCRdb used MiXCR to reprocess the 5' RACE reads, holding one entry per CDR3 protein. The data contain approximately 40,000 distinct CDR3 sequences, approximately 30% of them seen just once; the ten biggest clones take up roughly 4.1%. The CDR3 has 17 amino acids. Unmatched junction bases numbered 9, after V lost 3 bases and J lost 0 bases. The rearrangement links TRBV12-3 or TRBV12-4 to TRBJ2-3; 7 nucleotides agree with TRBD2. What was sequenced was tumor-infiltrating memory CD4+ T cells sorted from the breast tumor. Sample subset: memory CD4+ T cells, CD4+CD45RO+CD25-. The TCR sequence derives from a female donor with breast cancer. The CDR3 sequence: CASSFPWWRESTDTQYF. CDR3 bases: TGTGCCAGCAGTTTTCCCTGGTGGCGGGAGAGCACAGATACGCAGTATTTT.